This T cell receptor (beta chain) is from a study of cytomegalovirus exposure and HLA in healthy donors. The PCR used 60 Vbeta and 13 Jbeta primers. Generated by immunoSEQ multiplex PCR, the TCRdb table keeps only in-frame clones and is missing some. The table has more than 130,000 clones, about four fifths seen once; the top ten hold 2.5% to 3%. CDR3 size: 14 residues. Germline V gene lookup returns CDR1 LNHDA and CDR2 SQIVND (reference sequence). The germline V and J ends were trimmed by 3 bases and 0 bases, with 6 bases remaining between them. Of note for this clone: Its matching antigen is unknown.

Study-level points and caveats: In a later analysis, a missense DCLRE1C variant was linked to TCR beta V- and J-gene trimming.

The sequence was obtained from a male donor in good health and CMV-seronegative. The rearrangement joins TRBV19 to TRBJ1-5; D is unresolved. The specimen sequenced was PBMCs. Here the CDR3 DNA reads TGTGCCAGTAGTATTCGAGATAGCAATCAGCCCCAGCATTTT. Amino acid sequence: CASSIRDSNQPQHF. Complete variable domain (other parts from reference TRBV19 and TRBJ1-5): DGGITQSPKYLFRKEGQNVTLSCEQNLNHDAMYWYRQDPGQGLRLIYYSQIVNDFQKGDIAEGYSVSREKKESFPLTVTSAQKNPTAFYLCASSIRDSNQPQHFGDGTRLSIL.